This T cell receptor beta chain was identified in a study of blood T cells in healthy people across ages. As for the study in general: The capture of about one barcoded beta molecule per two T cells was achieved by template switching.

A J-beta primer mix and a sample-barcoded 5' primer were used in a second PCR of roughly 7 to 12 cycles. In TCRdb, the 5' RACE reads were re-called with MiXCR into one record per CDR3 protein. This table holds about 680,000 distinct CDR3 sequences, around 49% found once. The CDR3 contains 14 residues. V lost 5 bases and J 2 bases, leaving 13 bases between the germline ends. This clonotype was recorded a few times. The sequenced sample was blood. V and J are TRBV12-3 or TRBV12-4 and TRBJ2-7; possibly TRBD1 for D (5 bases). The receptor was isolated from a woman aged 60-70 years in good health. Here the CDR3 reads CASSPYRFPYEQYF. The CDR3 DNA is TGTGCCAGCAGTCCATACAGGTTCCCCTACGAGCAGTACTTC.